These T cell receptor beta chains were read from a single sample in a study of early T cells in non-severe SARS-CoV-2 infection. Via MiXCR, TCRdb re-called the 5' RACE reads, giving one row per CDR3 protein. The table shows tens of thousands of distinct CDR3 sequences, with less than 9.5% occurring only once. Sequenced here: whole blood, sampled at baseline. The source of these receptors is an adult who was a healthcare worker with PCR-confirmed SARS-CoV-2 infection or an uninfected control (not recorded which). The CDR3 runs from the conserved cysteine through the conserved F or W. The D gene is left open where the match is weak. The listing skips clone size in some rows; elsewhere it reads once, few, many or a size class.

size | J | D | V | length | DNA | CDR3
few | TRBJ1-1 | . | TRBV5-5 | 13 | TGTGCCAGCAGCTTGGGTCTGGGTGGGCAAGCTTTCTTT | CASSLGLGGQAFF
. | TRBJ1-1 | . | TRBV6-6 | 13 | TGTGCCAGCAGTAAACAGGGAGACACTGAAGCTTTCTTT | CASSKQGDTEAFF
many | TRBJ2-5 | . | TRBV11-2 | 17 | TGTGCCAGCAGCTTAGATCCGATAGGAATATACCAAGAGACCCAGTACTTC | CASSLDPIGIYQETQYF
few | TRBJ2-3 | . | TRBV4-1 | 16 | TGCGCCAGCAGCCAAGAAGCTGGCCCCAACACAGATACGCAGTATTTT | CASSQEAGPNTDTQYF
. | TRBJ2-1 | TRBD1 | TRBV30 | 12 | TGTGCCTGGACCCCAGGGGGCAATGAGCAGTTCTTC | CAWTPGGNEQFF
. | TRBJ2-5 | TRBD1 | TRBV11-2 | 15 | TGTGCCAGCAGCTCAAACAGGGGGCCCCAAGAGACCCAGTACTTC | CASSSNRGPQETQYF
many | TRBJ2-6 | . | TRBV6-2/TRBV6-3 | 15 | TGTGCCAGCAGTTACAGGGGATCTGGGGCCAACGTCCTGACTTTC | CASSYRGSGANVLTF
. | TRBJ2-2 | . | TRBV12-3/TRBV12-4 | 15 | TGTGCCAGCAGTTTAAGGGGGGGCTTGACCGGGGAGCTGTTTTTT | CASSLRGGLTGELFF
many | TRBJ2-1 | TRBD2 | TRBV25-1 | 16 | TGTGCCAGCAGTATGACCGGAGCGGGACTAGACAATGAGCAGTTCTTC | CASSMTGAGLDNEQFF
many | TRBJ1-3 | TRBD1 | TRBV5-6 | 19 | TGTGCCAGCAGCTCTCGAGGACAGGGGATCCGGAGGACTGGAAACACCATATATTTT | CASSSRGQGIRRTGNTIYF
many | TRBJ1-1 | . | TRBV2 | 11 | TGTGCCAGCAGTGAACCCCAGGGCGCTTTCTTT | CASSEPQGAFF
. | TRBJ1-2 | . | TRBV20-1 | 14 | TGCAGTGCTTCCTTCGGCTCCTCGGAGAACGGCTACACCTTC | CSASFGSSENGYTF
. | TRBJ2-7 | . | TRBV7-2 | 15 | TGTGCCAGCAGCTTAGCGGCAGCTGGGGGTTACGAGCAGTACTTC | CASSLAAAGGYEQYF